This entry concerns a single T cell receptor (beta chain). These data come from a study of blood T cell repertoires in COVID-19. About the study: Whether acute or convalescent, the COVID-19 samples came from the United States, Italy and Spain.

This CDR3 region has 15 residues. Germline-derived CDR1 and CDR2 are MDHEN and SYDVKM. V lost 8 bases, J lost 2 bases, and 16 bases lay in between. As handled by the study authors: Estimation of nucleated cell counts was performed using reference gene primer amplification. Assay used: immunoSEQ multiplex PCR; TCRdb lists only in-frame clones, some missing. Clone size and V and J calls were adopted from that table, with D and trimming inferred from the DNA. The sample carries under 150,000 clones, 77% recorded once. The sample taken for sequencing was peripheral blood. The genes are TRBV28 and TRBJ1-5, with D perhaps matching TRBD1 (5 bases). The receptor's source is a woman between 50 and 59 years old with active or convalescent COVID-19. In nucleotides, the CDR3 is TGTGCCAGCCTAGGGACTCTTTGGGGCAATCAGCCCCAGCATTTT. The encoded protein is CASLGTLWGNQPQHF. Filled out from reference TRBV28 and TRBJ1-5, the complete variable domain reads DVKVTQSSRYLVKRTGEKVFLECVQDMDHENMFWYRQDPGLGLRLIYFSYDVKMKEKGDIPEGYSVSREKKERFSLILESASTNQTSMYLCASLGTLWGNQPQHFGDGTRLSIL.